The rows below give T cell receptor beta chains drawn from one sample of a study of blood T cell repertoires in COVID-19. Repertoires were generated with immunoSEQ multiplex PCR, while TCRdb's copy carries only in-frame clones and drops some. The sample holds around 140,000 clones; around 80% are singletons and the top ten take roughly 15%. Sequenced input: peripheral blood. Receptors originate from a human donor with acute or convalescent COVID-19. The donor label of this sample is uncertain. CDR3s include the opening cysteine and the closing phenylalanine or tryptophan. A D gene is named only where the DNA matches it firmly. Clone size is stated in some rows and not others, as once, few, many or a class when expanded.

V: TRBV29-1; D: .; J: TRBJ1-1; size: .; DNA: TGCAGCGCCCGTGGACAGTTGAACACTGAAGCTTTCTTT; CDR3: CSARGQLNTEAFF
V: TRBV12-3/TRBV12-4; D: .; J: TRBJ1-2; size: few; DNA: TGTGCCAGCAGGTCCAGGGTCACAAATGGCTACACCTTC; CDR3: CASRSRVTNGYTF
V: TRBV15; D: .; J: TRBJ2-7; size: .; DNA: TGTGCCACCAGCAGAGGGAGGGGCACGGGGGAAAGGACCTACGAGCAGTACTTC; CDR3: CATSRGRGTGERTYEQYF
V: TRBV7-2; D: .; J: TRBJ2-1; size: .; DNA: TGTGCCAGCAGCCCTCTACCTCTATCAACCGCCCATGAGCAGTTCTTC; CDR3: CASSPLPLSTAHEQFF
V: TRBV18; D: .; J: TRBJ1-4; size: .; DNA: TGTGCCAGCTCACCACTCCGGGGGATCGGTGAAAAACTGTTTTTT; CDR3: CASSPLRGIGEKLFF
V: TRBV29-1; D: TRBD1; J: TRBJ1-1; size: .; DNA: TGCAGCGTCCGGGCCGGGACAGAGAACACTGAAGCTTTCTTT; CDR3: CSVRAGTENTEAFF
V: TRBV2; D: TRBD1; J: TRBJ2-6; size: .; DNA: TGTGCCAGCAAGACAGGGGGCGTAATTGGGGCCAACGTCCTGACTTTC; CDR3: CASKTGGVIGANVLTF
V: TRBV20-1; D: .; J: TRBJ1-1; size: few; DNA: TGCAGTGAAAGGGACACCTCTGAAGCTTTCTTT; CDR3: CSERDTSEAFF
V: TRBV5-1; D: TRBD1; J: TRBJ1-1; size: .; DNA: TGCGCCAGCAGCCCCGGACAGGTGAACACTGAAGCTTTCTTT; CDR3: CASSPGQVNTEAFF
V: TRBV14; D: .; J: TRBJ1-2; size: few; DNA: TGTGCCAGCAGCCAAGAAGGAAGGGGTGAAGGTGGCTACACCTTC; CDR3: CASSQEGRGEGGYTF
V: TRBV29-1; D: .; J: TRBJ1-4; size: once; DNA: TGCAGCGTTGAAGACGGAGCCGGAGAAAAACTGTTTTTT; CDR3: CSVEDGAGEKLFF